Reported below is one T cell receptor (beta chain). This sample is part of a study of blood T cells in healthy people across ages. CDR1 SGHAT and CDR2 FQNNGV come from the germline V gene. CDR3 size: 15 residues. J was trimmed by 2 bases and V by 7 bases; bases with no gene match: 8. Using a J-beta primer mix together with a sample-barcoded 5' primer, a second PCR was run for about 7 to 12 cycles. TCRdb ran MiXCR on the 5' RACE reads and lists one entry per CDR3 protein. The table lists some 730,000 distinct CDR3 sequences, about a fifth of them singletons. The source of this sequence is an older man in good health. The sample was blood. The J gene is TRBJ2-7, the V gene TRBV11-2, with TRBD1 identical over 10 bases. As DNA, the CDR3 is TGTGCCAGCAACACACACGGGACAGGGGCCTACGAGCAGTACTTC. This encodes CASNTHGTGAYEQYF.